The 2 T cell receptor beta chains reported below all come from one sample, sequenced in a study of blood T cell repertoires in COVID-19. The data were produced by immunoSEQ multiplex PCR, yet TCRdb's version contains in-frame clones alone and is incomplete. The sample consists of roughly 220,000 clones, 88% of them appearing once. The specimen sequenced was PBMCs or T cells enriched from blood (not recorded which). The receptors here all came from a woman in her 30s who had recovered from COVID-19.

The V and J genes are TRBV9 and TRBJ1-3, with D perhaps TRBD1 (5 bases). CDR3 size: 14 residues. Germline CDR1 and CDR2: SGDLS and YYNGEE. V lost 4 bases and J lost 0, with 8 bases in between. The CDR3 sequence: CASSPDSSGNTIYF. The CDR3 nucleotides read TGTGCCAGCAGCCCAGACAGCTCTGGAAACACCATATATTTT.

Here the CDR3 reads CASSRDRANYGYTF. The CDR3 nucleotides are TGTGCCAGCAGCCGGGACAGGGCAAACTATGGCTACACCTTC. The chain joins TRBV6-5 to TRBJ1-2; 9 positions agree with TRBD1. This CDR3 has 14 residues. Trimming removed 6 bases from V and 2 bases from J; junction bases left unmatched: 4. Germline V gene lookup returns CDR1 MNHEY and CDR2 SVGAGI.